Below, 4 T cell receptor beta chains from the same sample are listed, as sequenced in a study of regulatory T cells in long-lasting Graves disease (TCRdb year 2021). Receptor amplification or capture employed multiplex PCR. Sequencer: Illumina HiSeq 4000. TCR beta libraries were built with iRepertoire HTBI primers and Arm-PCR amplification of CDR3 regions. The public reads were reanalyzed by TCRdb: fastp trimming at Q25, MiXCR alignment, in-frame beta chains only. Rows matching on CDR3 protein sequence are summarized as one entry with the most common DNA and genes. The sample profile shows roughly 360,000 distinct CDR3 sequences; around 11% of them were found once. Around 18% of the sample goes to the ten largest clones. What this sample's time point label stands for: newly diagnosed GD, antithyroid drugs for less than 3 months. For both TCR sequencing and RNA sequencing, RNA was extracted from PBMCs in TRIzol.

This sample was also put to use in a study of T cells in Graves' hyperthyroidism and ophthalmopathy.

The sequencing used peripheral blood mononuclear cells (PBMCs), collected at new diagnosis, from a patient treated with antithyroid drugs. The receptors come from a woman aged 18 to 35 with Graves disease. Donor details come from another sample of the same person, matched by shared clones.

This clonotype appeared many times. The V gene is TRBV2, the J gene TRBJ2-5, with TRBD2 matching 13 bases. Germline V gives CDR1 SNHLY, CDR2 FYNNEI. The CDR3 is 15 amino acids. Germline trimming cut 5 bases from V and 5 bases from J; bases unmatched to any gene: 5. The CDR3 region is CASSRGLAGTETQYF. The CDR3 DNA follows: TGTGCCAGCAGTCGGGGACTAGCGGGAACGGAGACCCAGTACTTC.

This clonotype was counted at least ten times. This chain joins TRBV7-2 and TRBJ1-4; a possible D gene is TRBD1 (6 bases). This CDR3 is 14 amino acids long. Looked up from germline, CDR1 is SGHTA and CDR2 is FQGNSA. With 5 bases removed from V and 4 bases from J, the gap between germline ends came to 11 bases. The CDR3 sequence is CASSLDRINEKLFF. In DNA, the CDR3 is TGTGCCAGCAGCCTGGACAGAATTAATGAAAAACTGTTTTTT.

This clonotype has at least ten counts. V gene TRBV7-2 combines with J gene TRBJ2-1, with 7 bases identical to TRBD2. Germline lookup yields CDR1 SGHTA and CDR2 FQGNSA. Germline trimming cut 7 bases from V and 6 bases from J; bases unmatched to any gene: 9. The CDR3 covers 14 residues. This chain's CDR3 is CASTRDQRGNEQFF. In DNA, the CDR3 is TGTGCCAGCACCCGAGACCAGCGGGGCAATGAGCAGTTCTTC. Drawing the rest from reference TRBV7-2 and TRBJ2-1, the complete variable domain is GAGVSQSPSNKVTEKGKDVELRCDPISGHTALYWYRQSLGQGLEFLIYFQGNSAPDKSGLPSDRFSAERTGGSVSTLTIQRTQQEDSAVYLCASTRDQRGNEQFFGPGTRLTVL.

In regard to this clonotype: The junction differs from germline at one of its ends, possibly a read error. V gene TRBV4-1 combines with J gene TRBJ2-1; 7 bases align to TRBD1. CDR3 length equals 15 residues. Germline assignment: CDR1 MGHRA and CDR2 YSYEKL. The CDR3, as DNA: TGCCCCAGCAGCCGCCCACGGGACAGTTTCAATGAGCAGTTCTTC. This sequence encodes CPSSRPRDSFNEQFF.